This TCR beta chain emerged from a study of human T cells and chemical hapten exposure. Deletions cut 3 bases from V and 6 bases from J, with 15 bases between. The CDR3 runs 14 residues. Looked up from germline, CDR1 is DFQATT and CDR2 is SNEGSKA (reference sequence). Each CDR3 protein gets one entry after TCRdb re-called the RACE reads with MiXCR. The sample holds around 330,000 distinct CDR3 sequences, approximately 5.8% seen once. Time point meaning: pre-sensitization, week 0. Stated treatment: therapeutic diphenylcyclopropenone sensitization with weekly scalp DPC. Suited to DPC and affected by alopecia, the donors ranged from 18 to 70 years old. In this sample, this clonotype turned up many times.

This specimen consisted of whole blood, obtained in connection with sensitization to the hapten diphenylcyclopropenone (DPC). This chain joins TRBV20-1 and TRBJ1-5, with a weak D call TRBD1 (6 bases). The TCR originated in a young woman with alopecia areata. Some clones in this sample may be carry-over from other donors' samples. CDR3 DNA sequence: TGCAGTGCTAGCAGCGGGGGCGCAGGTCAGCCCCAGCATTTT. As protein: CSASSGGAGQPQHF.